The entry below gives a single T cell receptor beta chain sequence along with its context. Libraries were prepared by immunoSEQ multiplex PCR; TCRdb keeps only in-frame clonotypes and omits some of them. The data contain over 90,000 clones, roughly four fifths of them singletons. V gave up 1 base and J gave up 3 bases; unmatched junction bases: 7. The CDR3 runs 17 residues. Germline-derived CDR1 and CDR2 are SGHRS and YFSETQ. These data are taken from a study of CD8 T cell repertoires and HIV-1 epitope variants. The TCR comes from a male donor with HIV. The rearrangement uses TRBV5-1 and TRBJ2-3, with 11 bases that match TRBD2. What was sequenced was uncultured baseline CD8+ T cells from peripheral blood mononuclear cells (PBMCs). The CDR3 DNA is TGCGCCAGCAGCTTGAGTAGAGGACTAGCGGGTACAGATACGCAGTATTTT. Amino acids: CASSLSRGLAGTDTQYF.